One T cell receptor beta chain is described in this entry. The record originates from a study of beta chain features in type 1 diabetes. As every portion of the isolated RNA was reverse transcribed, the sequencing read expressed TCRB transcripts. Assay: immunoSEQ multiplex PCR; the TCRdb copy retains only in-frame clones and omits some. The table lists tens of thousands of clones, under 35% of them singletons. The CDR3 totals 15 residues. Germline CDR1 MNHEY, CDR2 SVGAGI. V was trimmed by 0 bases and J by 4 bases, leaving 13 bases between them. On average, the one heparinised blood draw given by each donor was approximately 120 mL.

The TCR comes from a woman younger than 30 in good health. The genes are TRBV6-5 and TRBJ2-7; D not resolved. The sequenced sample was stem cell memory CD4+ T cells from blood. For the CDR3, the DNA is TGTGCCAGCAGTTACTCTCAGGTGTCCCCTTACGAGCAGTACTTC. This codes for CASSYSQVSPYEQYF.